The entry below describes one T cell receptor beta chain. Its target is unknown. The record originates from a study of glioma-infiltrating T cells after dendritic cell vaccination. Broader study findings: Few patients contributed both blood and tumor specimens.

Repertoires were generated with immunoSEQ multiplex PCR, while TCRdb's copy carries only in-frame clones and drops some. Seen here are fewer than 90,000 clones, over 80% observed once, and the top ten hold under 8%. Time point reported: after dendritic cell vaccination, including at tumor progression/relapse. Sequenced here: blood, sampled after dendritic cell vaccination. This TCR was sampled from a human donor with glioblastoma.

CDR3 DNA sequence: TGTGCCAGCACCTTCTCCAGGGGTGGGGGCTATGGCTACACCTTC. Its protein is CASTFSRGGGYGYTF. This chain joins TRBV27 and TRBJ1-2; TRBD1 is a possible D gene (6 bases). Trimming stripped 7 bases from V and 4 bases from J, with 19 bases between. Germline loops: CDR1 MNHEY, CDR2 SMNVEV (reference sequence). This CDR3 is 15 amino acids long.